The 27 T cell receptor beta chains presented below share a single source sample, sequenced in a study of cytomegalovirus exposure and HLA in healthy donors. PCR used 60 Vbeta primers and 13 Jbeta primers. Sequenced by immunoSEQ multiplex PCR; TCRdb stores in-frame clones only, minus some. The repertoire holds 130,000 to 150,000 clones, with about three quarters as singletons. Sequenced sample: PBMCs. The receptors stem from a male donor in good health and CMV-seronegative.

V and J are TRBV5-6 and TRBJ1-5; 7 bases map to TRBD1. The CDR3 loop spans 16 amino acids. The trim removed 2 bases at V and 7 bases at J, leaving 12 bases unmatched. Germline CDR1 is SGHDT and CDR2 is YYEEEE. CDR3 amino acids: CASSFSRSPGGQPQHF. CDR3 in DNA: TGTGCCAGCAGCTTCTCCCGTTCGCCAGGGGGACAGCCCCAGCATTTT.

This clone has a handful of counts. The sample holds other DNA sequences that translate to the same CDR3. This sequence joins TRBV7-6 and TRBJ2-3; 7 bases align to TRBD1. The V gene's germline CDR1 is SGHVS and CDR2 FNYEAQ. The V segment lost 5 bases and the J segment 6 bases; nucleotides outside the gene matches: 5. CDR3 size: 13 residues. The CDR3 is CASSQDRVDTQYF. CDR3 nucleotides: TGTGCCAGCAGCCAAGACAGGGTGGATACGCAGTATTTT.

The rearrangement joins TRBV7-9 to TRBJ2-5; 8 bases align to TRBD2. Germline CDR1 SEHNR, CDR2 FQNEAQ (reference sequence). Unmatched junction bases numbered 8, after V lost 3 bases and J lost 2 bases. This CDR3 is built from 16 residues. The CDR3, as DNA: TGTGCCAGCAGCTTCCCGGGACTAGTGGCTCAAGAGACCCAGTACTTC. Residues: CASSFPGLVAQETQYF.

CDR3 nucleotides: TGTGCCAGCAGCGTAGTGACAGTCTATGGCTACACCTTC. This translates into CASSVVTVYGYTF. This chain uses TRBV9 with TRBJ1-2; the D gene is possibly TRBD1 (5 bases). The CDR3 has 13 residues. V dropped 0 bases and J dropped 4 bases, with 7 bases sitting between them. CDR1 is SGDLS and CDR2 is YYNGEE in the germline V gene.

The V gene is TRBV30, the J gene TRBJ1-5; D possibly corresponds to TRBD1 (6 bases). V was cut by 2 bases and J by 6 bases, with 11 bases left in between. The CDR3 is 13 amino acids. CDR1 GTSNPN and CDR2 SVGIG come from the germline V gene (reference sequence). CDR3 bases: TGTGCCTGGAGTCGGGAGGGGGTTCAGCCCCAGCATTTT. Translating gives CAWSREGVQPQHF.

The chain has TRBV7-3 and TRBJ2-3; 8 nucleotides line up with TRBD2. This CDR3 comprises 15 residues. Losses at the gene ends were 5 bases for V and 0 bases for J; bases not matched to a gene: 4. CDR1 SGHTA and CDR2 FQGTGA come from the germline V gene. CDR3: CASSPGGRSTDTQYF. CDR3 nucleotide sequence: TGTGCCAGCAGCCCGGGGGGGCGTAGCACAGATACGCAGTATTTT. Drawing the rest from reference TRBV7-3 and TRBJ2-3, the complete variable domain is GAGVSQTPSNKVTEKGKYVELRCDPISGHTALYWYRQSLGQGPEFLIYFQGTGAADDSGLPNDRFFAVRPEGSVSTLKIQRTERGDSAVYLCASSPGGRSTDTQYFGPGTRLTVL.

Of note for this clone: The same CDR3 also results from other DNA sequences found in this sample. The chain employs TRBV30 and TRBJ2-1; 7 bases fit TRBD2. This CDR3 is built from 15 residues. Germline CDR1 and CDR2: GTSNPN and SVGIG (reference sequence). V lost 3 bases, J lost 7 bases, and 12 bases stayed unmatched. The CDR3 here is CAWSVQGEGRNEQFF. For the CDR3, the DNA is TGTGCCTGGAGCGTACAAGGGGAGGGAAGGAATGAGCAGTTCTTC.

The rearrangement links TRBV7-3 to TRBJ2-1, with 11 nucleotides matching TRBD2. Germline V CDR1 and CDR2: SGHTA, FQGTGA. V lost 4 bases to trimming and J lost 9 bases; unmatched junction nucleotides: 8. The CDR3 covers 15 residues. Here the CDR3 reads CASSSTSGSVSEQFF. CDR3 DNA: TGTGCCAGCAGCTCCACTAGCGGGAGCGTTAGTGAGCAGTTCTTC.

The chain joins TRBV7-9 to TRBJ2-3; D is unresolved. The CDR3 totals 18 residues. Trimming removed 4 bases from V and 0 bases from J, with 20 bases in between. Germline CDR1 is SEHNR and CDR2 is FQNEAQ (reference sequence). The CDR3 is CASSSTTASHLSTDTQYF. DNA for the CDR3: TGTGCCAGCAGCTCTACTACGGCCAGCCACCTTAGCACAGATACGCAGTATTTT.

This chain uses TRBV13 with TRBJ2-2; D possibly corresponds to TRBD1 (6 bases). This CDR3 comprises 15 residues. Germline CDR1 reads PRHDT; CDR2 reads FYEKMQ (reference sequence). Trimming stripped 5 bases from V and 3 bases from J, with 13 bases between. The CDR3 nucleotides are TGTGCCAGCAGCCTTGGACAGTCCTACACCGGGGAGCTGTTTTTT. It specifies CASSLGQSYTGELFF.

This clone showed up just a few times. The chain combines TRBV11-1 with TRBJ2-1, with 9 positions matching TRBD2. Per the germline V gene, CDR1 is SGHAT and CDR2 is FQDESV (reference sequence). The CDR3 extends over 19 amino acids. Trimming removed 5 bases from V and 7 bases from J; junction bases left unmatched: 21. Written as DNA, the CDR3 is TGTGCCAGCAGCCAGGGTGGGCGGGAGGGCCATTCAATTGAAAATGAGCAGTTCTTC. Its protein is CASSQGGREGHSIENEQFF. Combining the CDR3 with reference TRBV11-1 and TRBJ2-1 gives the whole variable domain EAEVAQSPRYKITEKSQAVAFWCDPISGHATLYWYRQILGQGPELLVQFQDESVVDDSQLPKDRFSAERLKGVDSTLKIQPAELGDSAMYLCASSQGGREGHSIENEQFFGPGTRLTVL.

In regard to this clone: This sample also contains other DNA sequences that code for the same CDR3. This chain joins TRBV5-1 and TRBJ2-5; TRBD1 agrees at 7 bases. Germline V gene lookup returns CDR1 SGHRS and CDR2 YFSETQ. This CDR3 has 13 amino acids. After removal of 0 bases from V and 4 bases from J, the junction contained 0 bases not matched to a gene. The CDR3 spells CASSLDRGETQYF. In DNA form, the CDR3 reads TGCGCCAGCAGCTTGGACAGGGGAGAGACCCAGTACTTC.

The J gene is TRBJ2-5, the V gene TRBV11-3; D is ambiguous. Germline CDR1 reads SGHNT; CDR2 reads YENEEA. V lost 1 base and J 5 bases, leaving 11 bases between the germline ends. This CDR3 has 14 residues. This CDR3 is CASSLVPARETQYF. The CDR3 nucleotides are TGTGCCAGCAGCTTAGTTCCCGCCCGGGAGACCCAGTACTTC.

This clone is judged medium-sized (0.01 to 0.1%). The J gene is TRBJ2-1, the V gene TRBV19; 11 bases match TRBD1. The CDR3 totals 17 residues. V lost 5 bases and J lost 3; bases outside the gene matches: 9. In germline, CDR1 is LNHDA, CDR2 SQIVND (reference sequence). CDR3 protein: CASSGRTGGRFYNEQFF. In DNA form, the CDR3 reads TGTGCCAGTAGTGGACGGACAGGGGGCAGGTTCTACAATGAGCAGTTCTTC.

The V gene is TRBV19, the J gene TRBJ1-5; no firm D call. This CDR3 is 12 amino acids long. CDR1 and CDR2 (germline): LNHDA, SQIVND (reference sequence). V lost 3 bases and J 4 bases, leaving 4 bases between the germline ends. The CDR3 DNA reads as TGTGCCAGTAGTATCATTAATCAGCCCCAGCATTTT. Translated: CASSIINQPQHF. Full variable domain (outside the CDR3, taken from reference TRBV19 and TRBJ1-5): DGGITQSPKYLFRKEGQNVTLSCEQNLNHDAMYWYRQDPGQGLRLIYYSQIVNDFQKGDIAEGYSVSREKKESFPLTVTSAQKNPTAFYLCASSIINQPQHFGDGTRLSIL.

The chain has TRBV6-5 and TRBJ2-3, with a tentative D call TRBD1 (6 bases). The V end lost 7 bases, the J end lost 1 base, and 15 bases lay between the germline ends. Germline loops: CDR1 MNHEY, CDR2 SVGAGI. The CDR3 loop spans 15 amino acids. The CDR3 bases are TGTGCCAGCACCTCGGGGAACAGGGGCACAGATACGCAGTATTTT. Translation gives CASTSGNRGTDTQYF.

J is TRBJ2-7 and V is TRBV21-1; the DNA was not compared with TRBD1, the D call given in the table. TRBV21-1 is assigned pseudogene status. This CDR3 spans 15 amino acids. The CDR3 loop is CASSKARQGTDEQYF. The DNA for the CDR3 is TGTGCCAGCAGCAAAGCCCGGCAGGGGACAGACGAGCAGTACTTC.

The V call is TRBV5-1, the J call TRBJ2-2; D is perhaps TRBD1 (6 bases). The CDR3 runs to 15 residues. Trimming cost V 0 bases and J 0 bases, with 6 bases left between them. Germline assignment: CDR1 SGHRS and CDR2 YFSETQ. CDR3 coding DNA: TGCGCCAGCAGCTTGGGGACAGCGAACACCGGGGAGCTGTTTTTT. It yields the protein CASSLGTANTGELFF.

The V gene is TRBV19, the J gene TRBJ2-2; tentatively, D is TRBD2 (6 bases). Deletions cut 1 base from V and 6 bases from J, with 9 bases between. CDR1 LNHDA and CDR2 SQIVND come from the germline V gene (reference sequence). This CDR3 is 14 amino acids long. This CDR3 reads CASSIGGGAGELFF. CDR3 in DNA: TGTGCCAGTAGTATAGGGGGCGGGGCCGGGGAGCTGTTTTTT.

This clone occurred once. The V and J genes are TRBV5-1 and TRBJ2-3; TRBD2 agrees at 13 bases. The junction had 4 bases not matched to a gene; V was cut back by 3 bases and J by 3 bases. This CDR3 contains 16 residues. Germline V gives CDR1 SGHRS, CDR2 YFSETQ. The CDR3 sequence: CASSSPGLAGTDTQYF. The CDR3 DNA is TGCGCCAGCAGCTCGCCGGGACTAGCGGGGACAGATACGCAGTATTTT.

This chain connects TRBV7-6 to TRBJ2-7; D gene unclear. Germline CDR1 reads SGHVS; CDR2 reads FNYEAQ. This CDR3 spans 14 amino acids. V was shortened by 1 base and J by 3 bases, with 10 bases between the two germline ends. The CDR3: CASSLGLRSYEQYF. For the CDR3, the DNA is TGTGCCAGCAGCTTAGGCCTTAGAAGCTACGAGCAGTACTTC.

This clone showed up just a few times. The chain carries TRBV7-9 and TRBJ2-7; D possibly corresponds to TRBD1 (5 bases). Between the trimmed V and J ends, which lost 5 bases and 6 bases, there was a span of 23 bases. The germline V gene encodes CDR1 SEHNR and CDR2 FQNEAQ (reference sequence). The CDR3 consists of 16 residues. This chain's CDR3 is CASSHTTLHPGAEQYF. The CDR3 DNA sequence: TGTGCCAGCAGCCATACCACCTTACATCCTGGGGCCGAGCAGTACTTC.

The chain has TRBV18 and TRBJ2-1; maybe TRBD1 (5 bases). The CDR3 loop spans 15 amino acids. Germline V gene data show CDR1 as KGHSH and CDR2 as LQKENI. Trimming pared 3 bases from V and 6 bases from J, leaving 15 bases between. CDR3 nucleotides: TGTGCCAGCTCACCGGGCAGGGAAGGGGTCAATGAGCAGTTCTTC. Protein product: CASSPGREGVNEQFF.

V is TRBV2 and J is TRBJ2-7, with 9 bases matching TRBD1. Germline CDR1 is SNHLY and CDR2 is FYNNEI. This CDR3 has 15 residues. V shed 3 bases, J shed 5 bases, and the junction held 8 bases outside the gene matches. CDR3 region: CASSDLGQGPDEQYF. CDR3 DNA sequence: TGTGCCAGCAGTGACTTGGGACAGGGACCCGACGAGCAGTACTTC.

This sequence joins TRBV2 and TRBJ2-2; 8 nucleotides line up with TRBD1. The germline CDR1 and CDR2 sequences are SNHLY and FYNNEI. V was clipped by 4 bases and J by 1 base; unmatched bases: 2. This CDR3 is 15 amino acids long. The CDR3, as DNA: TGTGCCAGCAGTGCTGACAGGGGGAACACCGGGGAGCTGTTTTTT. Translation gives CASSADRGNTGELFF.

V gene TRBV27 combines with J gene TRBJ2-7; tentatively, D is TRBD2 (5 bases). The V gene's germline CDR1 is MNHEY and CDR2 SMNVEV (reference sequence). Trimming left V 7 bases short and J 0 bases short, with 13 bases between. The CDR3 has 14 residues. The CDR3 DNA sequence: TGTGCCAGCATGTTTTCGGGGAGCTCCTACGAGCAGTACTTC. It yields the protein CASMFSGSSYEQYF.

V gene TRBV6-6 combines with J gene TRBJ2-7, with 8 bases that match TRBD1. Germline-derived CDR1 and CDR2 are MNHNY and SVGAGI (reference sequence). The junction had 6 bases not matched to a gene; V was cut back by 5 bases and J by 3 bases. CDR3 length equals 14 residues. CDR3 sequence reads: CASSTPTGVYEQYF. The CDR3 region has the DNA TGTGCCAGCAGTACTCCGACAGGGGTCTACGAGCAGTACTTC.